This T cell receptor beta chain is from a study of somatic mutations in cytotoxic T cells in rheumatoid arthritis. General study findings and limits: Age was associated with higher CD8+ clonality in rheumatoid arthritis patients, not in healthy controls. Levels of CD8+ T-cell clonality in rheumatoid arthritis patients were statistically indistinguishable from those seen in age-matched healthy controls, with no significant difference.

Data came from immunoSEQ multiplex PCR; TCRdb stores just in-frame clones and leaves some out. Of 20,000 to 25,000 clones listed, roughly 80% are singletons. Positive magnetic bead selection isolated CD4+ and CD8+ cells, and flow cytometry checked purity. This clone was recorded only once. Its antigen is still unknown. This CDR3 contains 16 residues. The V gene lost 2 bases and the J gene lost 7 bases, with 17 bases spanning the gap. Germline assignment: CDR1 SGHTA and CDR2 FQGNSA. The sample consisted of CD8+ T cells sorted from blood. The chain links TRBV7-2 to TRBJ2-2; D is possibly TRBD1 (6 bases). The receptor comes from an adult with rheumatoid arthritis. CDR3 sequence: CASSLFWGLKDGELFF. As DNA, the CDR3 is TGTGCCAGCAGCTTATTTTGGGGGCTAAAGGACGGGGAGCTGTTTTTT.